The next 28 T cell receptor beta chains were all read from a single sample in a study of blood T cell repertoires in COVID-19. Repertoires were generated with immunoSEQ multiplex PCR, while TCRdb's copy carries only in-frame clones and drops some. Here the sample spans 200,000 or so clones, 75% to 90% being singletons. Sequenced sample: peripheral blood. The source is a human donor with active or convalescent COVID-19. The donor label of this sample is uncertain.

CDR3 loop: CASSSTRGGTKETQYF. CDR3 in DNA: TGTGCCAGCAGCTCAACCCGGGGGGGGACAAAAGAGACCCAGTACTTC. The chain couples TRBV7-8 to TRBJ2-5; 8 positions match TRBD2. V was pared by 4 bases and J by 3 bases, with 10 bases of the junction left unmatched. This CDR3 has 16 amino acids. Germline V lookup: CDR1 SGHVS, CDR2 FQNEAQ.

The V and J genes are TRBV19 and TRBJ2-7; TRBD2 matches at 7 bases. This CDR3 is built from 14 residues. CDR1 is LNHDA and CDR2 is SQIVND in the germline V gene (reference sequence). The V and J ends lost 7 bases and 3 bases, in that order; junction bases with no gene match: 9. CDR3 sequence (DNA): TGTGCCAGTACCCTCAGGGAGGGCGACTACGAGCAGTACTTC. Translated, it gives CASTLREGDYEQYF.

The chain combines TRBV3-1 (or the pseudogene TRBV3-2) with TRBJ2-7; D may be TRBD2 (6 bases). Germline V CDR1 and CDR2: LGHDT, YNNKEL (reference sequence). CDR3 length: 13 amino acids. V dropped 6 bases and J dropped 4 bases, with 13 bases sitting between them. CDR3 DNA sequence: TGTGCCAGCAGGGACGTTGGGGGGTACGAGCAGTACTTC. Its translation: CASRDVGGYEQYF.

This rearrangement joins TRBV4-2 to TRBJ2-3; perhaps TRBD2 as D (7 bases). The V gene lost 1 base and the J gene lost 4 bases, with 15 bases spanning the gap. The CDR3 spans 16 residues. Germline values: CDR1 LGHNA, CDR2 YNFKEQ. CDR3 protein: CASSQVGGVGSDTQYF. The CDR3 bases are TGTGCCAGCAGCCAAGTAGGGGGGGTTGGATCAGATACGCAGTATTTT.

This chain connects TRBV18 to TRBJ1-1; no definite D call. The length of the CDR3 is 16 residues. Germline CDR1 and CDR2: KGHSH and LQKENI. The V end lost 3 bases, the J end lost 0 bases, and 14 bases lay between the germline ends. CDR3 protein: CASSPNSNYMNTEAFF. The DNA of the CDR3 is TGTGCCAGCTCACCCAACTCAAATTATATGAACACTGAAGCTTTCTTT.

The chain uses TRBV28 and TRBJ1-4; 9 nucleotides match TRBD1. This CDR3 comprises 13 residues. V lost 10 bases and J lost 7; bases outside the gene matches: 7. The germline V gene has CDR1 MDHEN and CDR2 SYDVKM. The CDR3 region is CATRTGAFEKLFF. For the CDR3, the DNA is TGTGCCACAAGGACAGGGGCGTTTGAAAAACTGTTTTTT.

The V call is TRBV5-1, the J call TRBJ2-1, with 9 positions matching TRBD1. From germline, CDR1 is SGHRS and CDR2 YFSETQ. Trimming cost V 1 base and J 12 bases; bases outside gene matches: 5. CDR3 length: 13 residues. The CDR3 reads CASSLTWTGAQFF. The CDR3 coding sequence is TGCGCCAGCAGCTTGACGTGGACAGGGGCGCAGTTCTTC. The complete variable domain, with remaining parts taken from reference TRBV5-1 and TRBJ2-1, reads KAGVTQTPRYLIKTRGQQVTLSCSPISGHRSVSWYQQTPGQGLQFLFEYFSETQRNKGNFPGRFSGRQFSNSRSEMNVSTLELGDSALYLCASSLTWTGAQFFGPGTRLTVL.

Details on this clone: One end of the junction varies from germline; a read error may be responsible. This rearrangement joins TRBV19 to TRBJ2-1, with 8 bases identical to TRBD2. The germline CDR1 and CDR2 sequences are LNHDA and SQIVND (reference sequence). The CDR3 covers 16 residues. CDR3 nucleotides: TGTGTCAGTAGTCCCCGCGGGAGCGGGGGACACAATGAGCAGTTCTTC. Its translation: CVSSPRGSGGHNEQFF.

The rearrangement links TRBV10-3 to TRBJ2-1; 8 bases fit TRBD2. CDR3 length equals 17 residues. V lost 0 bases, J lost 3 bases, and 7 bases stayed unmatched. Germline loops: CDR1 ENHRY, CDR2 SYGVKD. Here the CDR3 DNA reads TGTGCCATCAGTGAGTCAGGGCTAGCGGGCAGCTACAATGAGCAGTTCTTC. Amino acids: CAISESGLAGSYNEQFF.

The V gene is TRBV5-1, the J gene TRBJ2-1; D is possibly TRBD1 (5 bases). Germline V lookup: CDR1 SGHRS, CDR2 YFSETQ. This CDR3 region has 16 residues. The ends were cut back, 5 bases at V and 0 bases at J, with 15 bases in the middle. Written as DNA, the CDR3 is TGCGCCAGCAGGGAACAGGAGCAGAGCTCCTACAATGAGCAGTTCTTC. It encodes CASREQEQSSYNEQFF.

The V gene is TRBV21-1, the J gene TRBJ2-1; the D segment call TRBD1 is taken from the table without a DNA check. TRBV21-1 is an annotated pseudogene. This CDR3 spans 18 amino acids. The CDR3 sequence: CASSKTTNRGPSYNEQFF. The CDR3 nucleotides are TGTGCCAGCAGCAAAACCACCAACAGGGGGCCCTCCTACAATGAGCAGTTCTTC.

The chain has TRBV4-3 and TRBJ2-7, with 7 bases that match TRBD1. Germline V gene data show CDR1 as LGHNA and CDR2 as YSLEER. The CDR3 is made up of 15 amino acids. The V gene end was trimmed by 0 bases and the J gene end by 1 base; junction bases not matched to a gene: 3. The CDR3, as DNA: TGCGCCAGCAGCCAAGAGGCAGGGGGATCCTACGAGCAGTACTTC. It specifies CASSQEAGGSYEQYF.

The chain joins TRBV5-1 to TRBJ2-3; 8 positions match TRBD2. Germline V lookup: CDR1 SGHRS, CDR2 YFSETQ. CDR3 length: 15 amino acids. V trimming: 6 bases; J trimming: 6 bases; junction bases outside the gene matches: 12. The CDR3 nucleotides read TGCGCCAGCAAGGTAACAGCGGGGGTACCTGATACGCAGTATTTT. Translation: CASKVTAGVPDTQYF.

The J gene is TRBJ2-2, the V gene TRBV13, with 8 bases lining up with TRBD2. V was pared by 5 bases and J by 8 bases, with 22 bases of the junction left unmatched. The CDR3 runs to 19 residues. The V gene's germline CDR1 is PRHDT and CDR2 FYEKMQ (reference sequence). The DNA for the CDR3 is TGTGCCAGCAGCCTATCGATCGTGTCTAGCGGGTACGAAAGGGGGGAGCTGTTTTTT. Translated: CASSLSIVSSGYERGELFF. Together with reference TRBV13 and TRBJ2-2, the CDR3 gives the full variable domain: AAGVIQSPRHLIKEKRETATLKCYPIPRHDTVYWYQQGPGQDPQFLISFYEKMQSDKGSIPDRFSAQQFSDYHSELNMSSLELGDSALYFCASSLSIVSSGYERGELFFGEGSRLTVL.

The table lists this clone with a count of one. The chain is built from TRBV30 and TRBJ1-5; 7 bases agree with TRBD1. V was pared by 0 bases and J by 5 bases, with 4 bases of the junction left unmatched. This CDR3 has 14 residues. Germline V lookup: CDR1 GTSNPN, CDR2 SVGIG (reference sequence). CDR3 sequence (DNA): TGTGCCTGGAGTGTATGGCAGGGGGATCAGCCCCAGCATTTT. It encodes CAWSVWQGDQPQHF.

The CDR3 sequence is CASSYSPGHTEAFF. The DNA for the CDR3 is TGTGCCAGCAGTTACTCTCCAGGGCACACTGAAGCTTTCTTT. The V call is TRBV6-5, the J call TRBJ1-1, with a weak D call TRBD1 (5 bases). This CDR3 is 14 amino acids long. Germline CDR1 reads MNHEY; CDR2 reads SVGAGI. Trimming removed 0 bases from V and 3 bases from J, with 8 bases in between.

The table lists this clone with many counts. J is TRBJ1-2 and V is TRBV7-9; D is undetermined. The CDR3 sequence is 12 residues long. V lost 3 bases and J 3 bases, leaving 5 bases between the germline ends. Germline loops: CDR1 SEHNR, CDR2 FQNEAQ (reference sequence). The CDR3: CASSFSDYGYTF. The DNA for the CDR3 is TGTGCCAGCAGCTTCTCCGACTATGGCTACACCTTC.

Details on this clone: At one of its ends the junction is not consistent with the germline gene, which may arise from a read error. The genes are TRBV5-4 and TRBJ2-3; 9 bases map to TRBD2. CDR1 is SGHNT, CDR2 YYREEE, per germline (reference sequence). The CDR3 covers 14 residues. DNA for the CDR3: TGTGCCAGCAGAGAGGGGACTAGCAGAGATACGCAGTATTTT. It codes for CASREGTSRDTQYF.

The chain is built from TRBV2 and TRBJ2-7, with 9 bases aligning to TRBD1. The germline V gene encodes CDR1 SNHLY and CDR2 FYNNEI. The CDR3 extends over 15 amino acids. With 7 bases clipped from V and 5 bases from J, the junction kept 12 bases outside the gene matches. The CDR3 protein is CASTYPGTGINEQYF. The CDR3 nucleotides read TGTGCCAGCACTTATCCCGGGACAGGGATCAACGAGCAGTACTTC. Together with reference TRBV2 and TRBJ2-7, the CDR3 gives the full variable domain: EPEVTQTPSHQVTQMGQEVILRCVPISNHLYFYWYRQILGQKVEFLVSFYNNEISEKSEIFDDQFSVERPDGSNFTLKIRSTKLEDSAMYFCASTYPGTGINEQYFGPGTRLTVT.

J is TRBJ1-1 and V is TRBV10-3; D is ambiguous. Trimming shortened V by 4 bases and J by 4 bases, and 10 bases separated the two germline ends. The CDR3 length is 13 residues. Germline CDR1 and CDR2: ENHRY and SYGVKD. CDR3 nucleotides: TGTGCCATCAGTGCTCGGGGTGTCACTGAAGCTTTCTTT. This translates into CAISARGVTEAFF.

J is TRBJ2-1 and V is TRBV19; no clear D gene. Between the trimmed V and J ends, which lost 2 bases and 6 bases, there was a span of 14 bases. The CDR3 is 15 residues long. Germline V lookup: CDR1 LNHDA, CDR2 SQIVND (reference sequence). The CDR3: CASSILVLQLNEQFF. The DNA for the CDR3 is TGTGCCAGTAGTATATTAGTCCTACAGCTCAATGAGCAGTTCTTC.

V and J are TRBV5-1 and TRBJ2-1; possible D gene TRBD2, 6 bases. The V end was cut by 6 bases, the J end by 6 bases, with 19 bases between. Germline V gives CDR1 SGHRS, CDR2 YFSETQ. The CDR3 runs to 15 residues. The CDR3 DNA sequence: TGCGCCAGCACCCCCGGGAGCCCGCTGGGCAATGAGCAGTTCTTC. Translated, it gives CASTPGSPLGNEQFF.

This clone showed up just a few times. The V gene is TRBV5-5, the J gene TRBJ1-3; D is perhaps TRBD1 (6 bases). The germline gives CDR1 SGHKS, CDR2 YYEKEE (reference sequence). The CDR3 length is 15 residues. V lost 2 bases to trimming and J lost 9 bases, with 18 bases between them. The CDR3 is CASSFRDTPGRTIYF. The CDR3 DNA sequence: TGTGCCAGCAGCTTCCGGGACACCCCTGGTCGCACCATATATTTT.

This clone was counted once. The chain recombines TRBV11-2 with TRBJ1-4; 10 bases fit TRBD1. The trim removed 4 bases at V and 5 bases at J, leaving 13 bases unmatched. CDR3 size: 18 residues. The germline CDR1 and CDR2 sequences are SGHAT and FQNNGV. The chain's CDR3 is CASSSRDRGPRENEKLFF. The DNA of the CDR3 is TGTGCCAGCAGCTCCCGGGACAGGGGTCCTAGGGAGAATGAAAAACTGTTTTTT.

The chain recombines TRBV6-2 or TRBV6-3 with TRBJ2-1; TRBD1 matches at 12 bases. Trimming at V came to 6 bases and at J to 0 bases, leaving 15 bases not matched to a gene. The CDR3 covers 20 residues. Germline V CDR1 and CDR2: MNHEY, SVGEGT. Here the CDR3 reads CASSARDRGPLRSSYNEQFF. CDR3 sequence (DNA): TGTGCCAGCAGCGCAAGGGACAGGGGGCCCCTGAGGAGCTCCTACAATGAGCAGTTCTTC.

The chain recombines TRBV5-1 with TRBJ2-7, with 7 bases that match TRBD2. V lost 7 bases, J lost 5 bases, and 9 bases stayed unmatched. CDR3 length equals 13 residues. Germline CDR1 reads SGHRS; CDR2 reads YFSETQ. The CDR3 bases are TGCGCCAGCTCAGGCGGGAGCCGGAACGAGCAGTACTTC. The encoded protein is CASSGGSRNEQYF.

The chain combines TRBV19 with TRBJ1-5, with D maybe TRBD1 (6 bases). Germline CDR1 LNHDA, CDR2 SQIVND (reference sequence). V dropped 6 bases and J dropped 4 bases, with 19 bases sitting between them. This CDR3 contains 16 residues. The CDR3 DNA sequence: TGTGCCAGTAGAGAAATTATCGGGACACATAATCAGCCCCAGCATTTT. Its protein is CASREIIGTHNQPQHF.

This clone showed up just a few times. The chain uses TRBV10-3 and TRBJ2-2, with 8 bases aligning to TRBD1. The CDR3 contains 15 residues. V lost 7 bases, J lost 6 bases, and 10 bases stayed unmatched. Looked up from germline, CDR1 is ENHRY and CDR2 is SYGVKD. The CDR3 DNA reads TGTGCCATCAAGCAGGGGGCAGGGATGGCCGGGGAGCTGTTTTTT. It encodes CAIKQGAGMAGELFF.